This T cell receptor (beta chain) was retrieved from a study of identical twins. Via MiXCR, TCRdb re-called the 5' RACE reads, giving one row per CDR3 protein. Of roughly 630,000 distinct CDR3 sequences in the sample, under 8.5% are singletons; the top ten hold roughly 1.5%. This clonotype was seen a few times. The V end was cut by 0 bases, the J end by 5 bases, with 14 bases between. Germline V CDR1 and CDR2: SGHRS, YFSETQ. CDR3 length equals 15 residues. This sample was shared with a second study, whose subject was yellow fever vaccine responses in identical twins.

This chain links TRBV5-1 with TRBJ1-1; possibly TRBD1 for D (6 bases). This clonotype originated in a woman between 18 and 30 years old in good health. Specimen: PBMCs. The CDR3 loop reads CASSLGGPRETEAFF. CDR3 sequence (DNA): TGCGCCAGCAGCTTGGGGGGGCCCAGGGAGACTGAAGCTTTCTTT.